This paragraph reports one T cell receptor (beta chain). This sample is part of a study of immune evolution from preneoplasia to lung adenocarcinoma. Resections took place in Japan or China from the mid-2010s to the late 2010s. Data came from immunoSEQ multiplex PCR; TCRdb stores just in-frame clones and leaves some out. The sample contains tens of thousands of clones, under 80% of which appear only once. CDR1 is MDHEN and CDR2 is SYDVKM in the germline V gene. This CDR3 has 14 residues. Trimming took 5 bases from V and 11 from J, leaving 19 bases between them. This sequence joins TRBV28 and TRBJ1-5, with TRBD1 as a possible D gene (6 bases). The specimen sequenced was FFPE invasive lung adenocarcinoma tissue. The sequence was collected from a person in their sixties with lung adenocarcinoma. The CDR3 spells CASSTPGGRLSQHF. The CDR3, as DNA: TGTGCCAGCAGTACCCCGGGGGGGCGACTATCCCAGCATTTT.